A selection of T cell receptor beta chains follows, all from one sample in a study of technical replicates of blood from four donors. TCRdb's copy holds only in-frame clones and misses some; the assay was immunoSEQ multiplex PCR. The sample has more than 80,000 clones; roughly 94% are singletons. The sample consisted of T cells isolated from PBMCs. The source of these receptors is a human donor in good health. Both conserved end residues are part of each CDR3.

j_call	v_call	cdr3_aa
TRBJ2-7	TRBV28	CASSIGDEQYF
TRBJ2-7	TRBV2	CASRGGEYSGAYGEQYF
TRBJ2-3	TRBV4-3	CASSQELSTGLSTDTQYF
TRBJ1-5	TRBV19	CASSIDPQGQPQHF
TRBJ1-1	TRBV21-1	CASSKVGESTEAFF
TRBJ1-5	TRBV7-3	CASSLRGQGANQPQHF
TRBJ2-1	TRBV9	CASSVDSNNEQFF
TRBJ2-3	TRBV14	CASSQTGGTDTQYF
TRBJ2-1	TRBV9	CASSVGGRVREQFF
TRBJ2-5	TRBV5-4	CASRGTGDRETQYF